This TCR beta chain was profiled in a study of cytomegalovirus exposure and HLA in healthy donors. Background on the study: The use of the same platform for the 90 to 150 validation repertoires and the 600 to 800 first-cohort repertoires was reported by a later analysis.

Method: immunoSEQ multiplex PCR; TCRdb's copy keeps in-frame clones and lacks some. The data contain 100,000 to 150,000 clones, over 75% of them singletons. In germline, CDR1 is MNHNS, CDR2 SASEGT. This CDR3 contains 11 residues. The TCR was taken from a woman in her thirties in good health and CMV-seronegative. The chain is built from TRBV6-1 and TRBJ1-1, with D perhaps matching TRBD1 (6 bases). Sample: PBMCs. Written as DNA, the CDR3 is TGTGCGCACTCCAGGGGCACTGAAGCTTTCTTT. It specifies CAHSRGTEAFF.